This TCR beta chain was recorded in a study of control samples from healthy donors and cancer patients. This table comes from immunoSEQ multiplex PCR, and its TCRdb copy is limited to in-frame clones, with some not included. The repertoire consists of approximately 70,000 clones, with roughly 91% occurring once and the leading ten covering under 20%. Sequences were obtained from PBMCs. The TCR comes from a man in his 60s with lung cancer.

The chain's CDR3 is CAWRFWGEFRSEQFF. CDR3 nucleotide sequence: TGTGCCTGGAGGTTTTGGGGTGAATTTCGTAGTGAGCAGTTCTTC. V and J are TRBV30 and TRBJ2-1, with D unclear. Trimming pared 3 bases from V and 9 bases from J, leaving 21 bases between. Germline values: CDR1 GTSNPN, CDR2 SVGIG (reference sequence). The CDR3 spans 15 residues.